The T cell receptor (beta chain) described here comes from a study of CD8+ T cells in alopecia areata. Study context: Patients received oral tofacitinib, 5 to 10 mg twice daily, for moderate-to-severe alopecia areata. Study-level points and caveats: Many expanded lesional clones persisted in scalp and blood during tofacitinib treatment.

Turning to this clone: As yet, its antigen is unknown.

Germline values: CDR1 SGHRS, CDR2 YFSETQ. The CDR3 is 14 residues long. V was shortened by 7 bases and J by 4 bases, with 16 bases between the two germline ends. Sequencing used cDNA as its template, made by extracting RNA and reverse transcribing it. Assay: immunoSEQ multiplex PCR; the TCRdb copy retains only in-frame clones and omits some. Of 200,000 to 250,000 clones listed, under 60% are singletons. The sample's treatment: oral pan-JAK inhibitor, 5-10 mg twice daily. Peripheral blood and lesional scalp punch biopsies came from alopecia areata patients. The input for sequencing was CD4+ T cells sorted from blood, taken at week 4, from a patient treated with tofacitinib. This chain links TRBV5-1 with TRBJ2-3, with a weak D call TRBD2 (5 bases). The TCR was taken from a human donor with alopecia areata. CDR3 coding DNA: TGCGCCAGCCGCAGACTTGACGGGGCAGATACGCAGTATTTT. Protein: CASRRLDGADTQYF.